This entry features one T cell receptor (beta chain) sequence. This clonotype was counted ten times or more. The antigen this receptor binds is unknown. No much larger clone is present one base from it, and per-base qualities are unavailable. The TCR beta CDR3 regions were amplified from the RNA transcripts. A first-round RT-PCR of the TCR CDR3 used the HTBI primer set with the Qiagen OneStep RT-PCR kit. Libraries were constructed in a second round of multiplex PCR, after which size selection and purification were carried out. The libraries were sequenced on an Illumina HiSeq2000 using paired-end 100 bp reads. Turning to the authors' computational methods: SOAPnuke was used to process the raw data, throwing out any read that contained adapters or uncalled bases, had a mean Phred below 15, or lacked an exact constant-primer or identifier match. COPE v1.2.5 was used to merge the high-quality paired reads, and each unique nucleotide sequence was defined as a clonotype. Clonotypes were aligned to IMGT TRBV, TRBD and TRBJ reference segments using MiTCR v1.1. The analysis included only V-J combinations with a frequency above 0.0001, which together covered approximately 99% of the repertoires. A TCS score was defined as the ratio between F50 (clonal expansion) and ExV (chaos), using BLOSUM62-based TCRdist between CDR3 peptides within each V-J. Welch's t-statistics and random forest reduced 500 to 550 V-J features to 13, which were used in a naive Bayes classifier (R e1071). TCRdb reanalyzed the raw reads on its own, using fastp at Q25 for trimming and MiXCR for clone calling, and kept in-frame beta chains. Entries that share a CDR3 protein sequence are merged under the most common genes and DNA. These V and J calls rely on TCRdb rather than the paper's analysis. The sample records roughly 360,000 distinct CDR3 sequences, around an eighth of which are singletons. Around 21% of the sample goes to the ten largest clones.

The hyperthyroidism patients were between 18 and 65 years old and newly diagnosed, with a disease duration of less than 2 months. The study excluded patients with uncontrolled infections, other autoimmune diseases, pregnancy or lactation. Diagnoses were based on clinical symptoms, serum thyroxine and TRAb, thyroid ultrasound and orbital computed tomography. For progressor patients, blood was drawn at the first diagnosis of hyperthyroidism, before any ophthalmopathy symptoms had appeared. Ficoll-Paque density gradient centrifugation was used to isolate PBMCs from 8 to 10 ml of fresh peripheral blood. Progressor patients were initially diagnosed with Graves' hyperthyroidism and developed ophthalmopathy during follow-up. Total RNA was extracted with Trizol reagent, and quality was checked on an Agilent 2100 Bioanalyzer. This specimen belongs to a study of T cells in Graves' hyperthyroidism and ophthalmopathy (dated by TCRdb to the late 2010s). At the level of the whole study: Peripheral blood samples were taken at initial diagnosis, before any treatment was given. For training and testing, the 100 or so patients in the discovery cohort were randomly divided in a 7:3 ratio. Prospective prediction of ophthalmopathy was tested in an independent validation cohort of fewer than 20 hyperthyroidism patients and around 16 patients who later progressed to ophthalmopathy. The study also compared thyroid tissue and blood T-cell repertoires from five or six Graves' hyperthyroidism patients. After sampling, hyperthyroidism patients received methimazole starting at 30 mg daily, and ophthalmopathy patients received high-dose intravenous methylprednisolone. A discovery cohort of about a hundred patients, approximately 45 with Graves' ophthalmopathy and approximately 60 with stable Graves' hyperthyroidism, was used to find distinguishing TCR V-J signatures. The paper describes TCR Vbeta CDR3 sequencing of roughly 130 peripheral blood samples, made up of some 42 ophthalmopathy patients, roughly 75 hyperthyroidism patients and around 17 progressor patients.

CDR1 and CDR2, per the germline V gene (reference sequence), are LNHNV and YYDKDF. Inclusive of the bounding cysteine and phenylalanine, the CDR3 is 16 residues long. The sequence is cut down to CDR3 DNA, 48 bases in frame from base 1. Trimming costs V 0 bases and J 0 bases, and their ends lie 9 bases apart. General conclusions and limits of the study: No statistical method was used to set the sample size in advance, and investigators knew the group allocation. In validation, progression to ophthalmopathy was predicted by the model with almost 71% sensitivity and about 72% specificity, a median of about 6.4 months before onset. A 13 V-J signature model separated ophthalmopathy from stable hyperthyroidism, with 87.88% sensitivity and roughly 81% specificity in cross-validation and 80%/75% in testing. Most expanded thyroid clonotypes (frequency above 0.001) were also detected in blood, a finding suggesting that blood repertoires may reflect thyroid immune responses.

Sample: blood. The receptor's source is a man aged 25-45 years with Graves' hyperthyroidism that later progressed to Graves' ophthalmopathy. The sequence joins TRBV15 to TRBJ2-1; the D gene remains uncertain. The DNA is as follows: TGTGCCACCAGCAGAGAGGGCAGGAGCTCCTACAATGAGCAGTTCTTC. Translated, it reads CATSREGRSSYNEQFF.